Below are 11 T cell receptor beta chains sequenced from a single sample in a study of healthy donors' naive CD4 and CD8 T cells. Starting from approximately 500 ng of total RNA, TCR libraries were made with linear amplification. TCRdb redid the calling of the reads with MiXCR, one entry per CDR3 protein. Of 150,000 to 200,000 distinct CDR3 sequences detected, 65% to 80% appear once; the ten largest clones hold about 2.3%. The sequenced sample was naive CD4+ and CD8+ T cells sorted from blood, pooled from several donors. These receptor sequences come from a pool of human donors in good health; the sample pools cells from several healthy donors.

This clonotype has just a few counts. This chain links TRBV5-6 with TRBJ2-5, with 12 positions matching TRBD2. Germline assignment: CDR1 SGHDT and CDR2 YYEEEE. The V segment lost 4 bases and the J segment 4 bases; nucleotides outside the gene matches: 5. This CDR3 spans 15 amino acids. CDR3 loop: CASSLGLAGLETQYF. The CDR3 coding sequence is TGTGCCAGCAGCCTCGGACTAGCGGGACTAGAGACCCAGTACTTC.

The chain employs TRBV12-3 or TRBV12-4 and TRBJ1-2, with 7 bases that match TRBD1. The V gene end was trimmed by 8 bases and the J gene end by 4 bases; junction bases not matched to a gene: 10. This CDR3 spans 14 amino acids. CDR3 residues: CASRLQGPPYGYTF. CDR3 DNA sequence: TGTGCCAGCCGCTTACAGGGGCCTCCCTATGGCTACACCTTC.

The chain has TRBV29-1 and TRBJ2-7; no reliable D call. Trimming removed 5 bases at V and 3 bases at J, with 14 bases between. CDR3 length: 13 amino acids. In germline, CDR1 is SQVTM, CDR2 ANQGSEA. CDR3 nucleotides: TGCAGCGTTCATGGGGATAAAGGCTACGAGCAGTACTTC. This sequence encodes CSVHGDKGYEQYF.

The chain is built from TRBV30 and TRBJ2-3, with TRBD2 as a possible D gene (6 bases). Germline V gene sequence: CDR1 GTSNPN, CDR2 SVGIG (reference sequence). The CDR3 consists of 13 residues. The ends were cut back, 4 bases at V and 4 bases at J, with 12 bases in the middle. The CDR3 is CAWTVGGADTQYF. The CDR3, as DNA: TGTGCCTGGACGGTGGGAGGCGCAGATACGCAGTATTTT.

The rearrangement joins TRBV27 to TRBJ2-7, with D tentatively TRBD2 (5 bases). The CDR3 has 12 amino acids. Germline CDR1 MNHEY, CDR2 SMNVEV (reference sequence). V was shortened by 3 bases and J by 7 bases, with 10 bases between the two germline ends. CDR3 amino acids: CASSLYGDEQYF. The CDR3 DNA follows: TGTGCCAGCAGTTTGTACGGGGATGAGCAGTACTTC.

This chain links TRBV27 with TRBJ2-5, with D unresolved. This CDR3 is 16 amino acids long. CDR1 is MNHEY and CDR2 is SMNVEV in the germline V gene (reference sequence). Trimming took off 1 base at V and 0 bases at J, with 12 bases between the two ends. The CDR3 sequence is CASSLFAQGYQETQYF. CDR3 nucleotides: TGTGCCAGCAGTTTATTCGCCCAAGGATACCAAGAGACCCAGTACTTC.

The sample holds a few counts of this clonotype. The genes are TRBV29-1 and TRBJ2-3; TRBD1 or TRBD2 may be the D gene (5 bases each). The CDR3 runs to 12 residues. Germline V gives CDR1 SQVTM, CDR2 ANQGSEA. The V end was cut by 4 bases, the J end by 2 bases, with 7 bases between. The CDR3 sequence is CSVVGTTDTQYF. The CDR3, as DNA: TGCAGCGTTGTCGGGACCACAGATACGCAGTATTTT.

J is TRBJ2-2 and V is TRBV20-1, with D possibly called TRBD1 or TRBD2 (5 bases each). Germline CDR1 is DFQATT and CDR2 is SNEGSKA (reference sequence). Trimming pared 4 bases from V and 2 bases from J, leaving 11 bases between. The CDR3 is 14 amino acids. The CDR3 reads CSANLGVNTGELFF. The DNA of the CDR3 is TGCAGTGCTAATCTGGGGGTTAACACCGGGGAGCTGTTTTTT.

V is TRBV24-1 and J is TRBJ2-3, with TRBD1 identical over 7 bases. The germline V gene encodes CDR1 KGHDR and CDR2 SFDVKD. V lost 7 bases, J lost 1 base, and 4 bases stayed unmatched. The CDR3 length is 14 residues. CDR3 residues: CATRRTGGTDTQYF. DNA for the CDR3: TGTGCCACCAGAAGGACAGGAGGCACAGATACGCAGTATTTT.

This chain's CDR3 is CASSPEGASNTEAFF. In DNA, the CDR3 is TGTGCCAGCTCACCAGAGGGAGCATCGAACACTGAAGCTTTCTTT. The chain joins TRBV18 to TRBJ1-1; no clear D gene. Trimming pared 2 bases from V and 1 base from J, leaving 11 bases between. Germline lookup yields CDR1 KGHSH and CDR2 LQKENI. The CDR3 totals 15 residues.

The chain combines TRBV29-1 with TRBJ2-1, with D maybe TRBD1 (6 bases). This CDR3 is 13 amino acids long. V lost 6 bases to trimming and J lost 9 bases, with 18 bases between them. The germline gives CDR1 SQVTM, CDR2 ANQGSEA. This chain's CDR3 is CSVLAAGATEQFF. The CDR3 DNA reads as TGCAGCGTCCTCGCCGCAGGGGCAACTGAGCAGTTCTTC.